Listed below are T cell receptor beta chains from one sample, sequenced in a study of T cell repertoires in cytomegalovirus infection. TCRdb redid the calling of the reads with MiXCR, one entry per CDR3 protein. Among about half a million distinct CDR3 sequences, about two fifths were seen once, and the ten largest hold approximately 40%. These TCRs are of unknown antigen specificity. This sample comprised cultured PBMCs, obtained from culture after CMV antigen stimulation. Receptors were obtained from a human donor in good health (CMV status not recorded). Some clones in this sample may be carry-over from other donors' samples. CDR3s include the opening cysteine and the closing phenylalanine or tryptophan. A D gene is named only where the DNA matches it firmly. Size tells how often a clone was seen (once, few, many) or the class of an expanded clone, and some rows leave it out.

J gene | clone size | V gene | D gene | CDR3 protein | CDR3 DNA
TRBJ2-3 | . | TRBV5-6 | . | CASSGGPADYTQYF | TGTGCCAGCAGCGGGGGACCCGCGGATTATACGCAGTATTTT
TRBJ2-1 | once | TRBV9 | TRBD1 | CASSDDRDSNEQFF | TGTGCCAGCAGTGACGACCGGGACAGCAATGAGCAGTTCTTC
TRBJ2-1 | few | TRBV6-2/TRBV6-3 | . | CASSPPGLSYNEQFF | TGTGCCAGCAGCCCCCCGGGACTGTCCTACAATGAGCAGTTCTTC
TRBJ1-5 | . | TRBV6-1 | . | CASSEMGGQPQHF | TGTGCCAGCAGTGAAATGGGTGGTCAGCCCCAGCATTTT
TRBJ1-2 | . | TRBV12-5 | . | CASGLVLGQNYGYTF | TGTGCTAGTGGTTTGGTGTTGGGACAAAACTATGGCTACACCTTC
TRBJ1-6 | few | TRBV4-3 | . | CASSQGVRGSPLHF | TGCGCCAGCAGCCAAGGAGTGAGGGGTTCACCCCTCCACTTT
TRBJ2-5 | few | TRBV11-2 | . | CASSLDDETQYF | TGTGCCAGCAGCTTAGATGACGAGACCCAGTACTTC
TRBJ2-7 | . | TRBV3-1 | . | CASSPPQGTYEQYF | TGTGCCAGCAGCCCCCCACAAGGAACCTACGAGCAGTACTTC
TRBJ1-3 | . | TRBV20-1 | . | CSGSTAGNTIYF | TGCAGTGGATCTACAGCTGGAAACACCATATATTTT
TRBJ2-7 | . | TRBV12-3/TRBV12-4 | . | CASSPRAPAGPYEQYF | TGTGCCAGCAGTCCGCGGGCTCCGGCCGGACCCTACGAGCAGTACTTC
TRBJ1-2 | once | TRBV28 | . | CASSDGSYGYTF | TGTGCCAGCAGTGACGGAAGTTATGGCTACACCTTC
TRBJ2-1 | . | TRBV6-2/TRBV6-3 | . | CASSYHQGSYNEQFF | TGTGCCAGCAGTTACCATCAGGGTTCCTACAATGAGCAGTTCTTC
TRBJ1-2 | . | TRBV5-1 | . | CASSWGSSYGYTF | TGCGCCAGCAGCTGGGGATCAAGCTATGGCTACACCTTC
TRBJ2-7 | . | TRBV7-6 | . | CASRPPGAAAEQYF | TGTGCCAGCAGGCCCCCGGGGGCCGCTGCCGAGCAGTACTTC
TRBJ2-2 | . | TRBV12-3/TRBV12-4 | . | CASSPPGLRNTGELFF | TGTGCCAGCAGTCCCCCGGGACTTAGGAACACCGGGGAGCTGTTTTTT
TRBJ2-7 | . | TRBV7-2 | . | CASSRVPTQLYF | TGTGCCAGCAGCCGTGTTCCCACACAACTGTACTTC
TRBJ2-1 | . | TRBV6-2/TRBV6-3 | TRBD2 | CASSYNWVLAGGHEQFF | TGTGCCAGCAGCTATAACTGGGTATTAGCGGGAGGGCATGAGCAGTTCTTC
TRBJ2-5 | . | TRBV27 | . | CASSLQGLWGETQYF | TGTGCCAGCAGTTTACAGGGTCTTTGGGGGGAGACCCAGTACTTC
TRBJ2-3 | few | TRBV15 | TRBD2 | CATSRTRGGGAFTDTQYF | TGTGCCACCAGCAGGACGCGTGGCGGGGGGGCTTTTACAGATACGCAGTATTTT
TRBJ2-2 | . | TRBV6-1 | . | CASSEFPGPTGELFF | TGTGCCAGCAGTGAATTCCCAGGCCCCACCGGGGAGCTGTTTTTT
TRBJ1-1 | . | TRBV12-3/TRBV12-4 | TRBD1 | CASSPGGWDTEAFF | TGTGCCAGCAGTCCAGGGGGGTGGGACACTGAAGCTTTCTTT
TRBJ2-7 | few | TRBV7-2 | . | CASSFLVEQYF | TGTGCCAGCAGCTTCCTGGTGGAGCAGTACTTC
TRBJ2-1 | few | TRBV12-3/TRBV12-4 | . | CASSMTVGTYNEQFF | TGTGCCAGCAGCATGACAGTCGGGACCTACAATGAGCAGTTCTTC
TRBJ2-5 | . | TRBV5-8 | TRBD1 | CASSHGQGGETQYF | TGTGCCAGCAGCCATGGACAGGGAGGAGAGACCCAGTACTTC
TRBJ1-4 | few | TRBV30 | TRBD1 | CAWSVDRVGRKLFF | TGTGCCTGGAGTGTGGACAGGGTTGGAAGAAAACTGTTTTTT
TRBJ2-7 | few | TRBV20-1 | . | CSATRRGGTYEQYF | TGCAGTGCTACTCGCAGGGGAGGGACCTACGAGCAGTACTTC
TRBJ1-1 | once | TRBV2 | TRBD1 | CASSPEQGAEAFF | TGTGCCAGCAGTCCAGAACAGGGGGCTGAAGCTTTCTTT
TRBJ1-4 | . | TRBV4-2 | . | CASSQEVSEKLFF | TGTGCCAGCAGCCAAGAAGTCAGCGAAAAACTGTTTTTT
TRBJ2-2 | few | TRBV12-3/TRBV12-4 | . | CASSPGTGELFF | TGTGCCAGCAGTCCCGGTACCGGGGAGCTGTTTTTT
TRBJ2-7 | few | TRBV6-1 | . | CASRGPGGTYEQYF | TGTGCCAGCAGGGGTCCGGGTGGGACCTACGAGCAGTACTTC
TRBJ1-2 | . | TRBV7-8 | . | CASSFIPRSNYGYTF | TGTGCCAGCAGCTTCATCCCGCGCTCAAACTATGGCTACACCTTC
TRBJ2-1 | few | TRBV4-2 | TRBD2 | CASSLFAGAGTSFNEQFF | TGTGCCAGCAGCCTTTTTGCGGGTGCCGGGACTAGCTTCAATGAGCAGTTCTTC
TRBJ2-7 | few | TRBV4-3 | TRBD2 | CASSQEWSAGESYEQYF | TGCGCCAGCAGCCAAGAATGGTCGGCGGGAGAATCCTACGAGCAGTACTTC
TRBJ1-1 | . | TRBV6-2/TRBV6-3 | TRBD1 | CASRHVSIRTGAEAFF | TGTGCCAGCAGGCACGTGTCGATTAGGACAGGGGCTGAAGCTTTCTTT